One sample yielded the 10 T cell receptor beta chains listed below, sequenced in a study of T cell responses to AZD1222 COVID-19 vaccine. Using immunoSEQ multiplex PCR, the repertoire was profiled, and TCRdb retains in-frame clones only, with some absent. The sample lists more than 85,000 clones, 80% to 90% occurring once. Sequenced here: peripheral blood, sampled 28 days after the second AZD1222 dose. All receptors derive from an adult who received the AZD1222 COVID-19 vaccine.

CDR3 loop: CAISFAGGGNYGYTF. The CDR3 bases are TGTGCCATCAGTTTTGCGGGGGGAGGTAACTATGGCTACACCTTC. J is TRBJ1-2 and V is TRBV10-3, with TRBD1 as a possible D gene (5 bases). The V gene lost 5 bases and the J gene lost 1 base, with 14 bases spanning the gap. Looked up from germline, CDR1 is ENHRY and CDR2 is SYGVKD. The CDR3 is made up of 15 amino acids.

The rearrangement links TRBV7-2 to TRBJ1-5; tentatively, D is TRBD1 (6 bases). The CDR3 loop spans 17 amino acids. Deletions cut 0 bases from V and 4 bases from J, with 16 bases between. The V gene's germline CDR1 is SGHTA and CDR2 FQGNSA. The CDR3 coding sequence is TGTGCCAGCAGCTTAGCAATCACCGCCGGACAGAATCAGCCCCAGCATTTT. Its translation is CASSLAITAGQNQPQHF.

V is TRBV5-1 and J is TRBJ2-7; no definite D call. This CDR3 spans 15 amino acids. V was trimmed by 1 base and J by 2 bases, leaving 13 bases between them. Germline-derived CDR1 and CDR2 are SGHRS and YFSETQ. CDR3 DNA: TGCGCCAGCAGCTTGACCGGTTTGAAAACCTACGAGCAGTACTTC. Translating it yields CASSLTGLKTYEQYF.

The chain couples TRBV28 to TRBJ2-2; TRBD1 might be the D (5 bases). The V gene lost 10 bases and the J gene lost 2 bases, with 23 bases spanning the gap. The CDR3 spans 17 residues. Germline CDR1 MDHEN, CDR2 SYDVKM. The CDR3, as DNA: TGTGCCAATTTTGTAAGGGGCCGGTTTAGAAACACCGGGGAGCTGTTTTTT. It yields the protein CANFVRGRFRNTGELFF.

The chain is built from TRBV7-2 and TRBJ1-4, with no clear D. In germline, CDR1 is SGHTA, CDR2 FQGNSA. V shed 0 bases and J shed 1 base, with 6 bases lying between them. This CDR3 is 15 amino acids long. The CDR3 loop is CASSLAPLTNEKLFF. The CDR3 DNA reads TGTGCCAGCAGCTTAGCCCCGTTAACTAATGAAAAACTGTTTTTT. The full variable domain, completed using reference TRBV7-2 and TRBJ1-4, is GAGVSQSPSNKVTEKGKDVELRCDPISGHTALYWYRQSLGQGLEFLIYFQGNSAPDKSGLPSDRFSAERTGGSVSTLTIQRTQQEDSAVYLCASSLAPLTNEKLFFGSGTQLSVL.

This clone occurred a few times. The rearrangement links TRBV9 to TRBJ2-2; 9 bases agree with TRBD1. Germline V gene lookup returns CDR1 SGDLS and CDR2 YYNGEE. J gave up 7 bases and V 4 bases, and 8 bases lay outside the gene matches. There are 15 residues in the CDR3. As DNA, the CDR3 is TGTGCCAGCAGCCCGACCGGGACAGGGATCGGGGAGCTGTTTTTT. Translating gives CASSPTGTGIGELFF.

This clone was observed a few times. The chain combines TRBV7-2 with TRBJ2-5; the D gene is possibly TRBD1 (6 bases). In germline, CDR1 is SGHTA, CDR2 FQGNSA. The V end was cut by 1 base, the J end by 5 bases, with 14 bases between. The CDR3 has 15 residues. The CDR3, as DNA: TGTGCCAGCAGCTTAGGGAGCCAAAGGGGGGAGACCCAGTACTTC. Translating gives CASSLGSQRGETQYF.

V usage is TRBV27 and J usage is TRBJ1-1; D gene unclear. This CDR3 region has 11 residues. V dropped 8 bases and J dropped 5 bases, with 9 bases sitting between them. Germline V gene data show CDR1 as MNHEY and CDR2 as SMNVEV (reference sequence). The CDR3 DNA is TGTGCCAGCTGGGCAAGGACTGAAGCTTTCTTT. Translated, it gives CASWARTEAFF.

V gene TRBV28 combines with J gene TRBJ1-2; TRBD1 is a possible D gene (6 bases). V dropped 4 bases and J dropped 6 bases, with 12 bases sitting between them. The CDR3 has 13 amino acids. The germline V gene has CDR1 MDHEN and CDR2 SYDVKM. CDR3 sequence reads: CASSSTGRDGYTF. Here the CDR3 DNA reads TGTGCCAGCAGTTCTACAGGGAGGGATGGCTACACCTTC.

This chain uses TRBV6-2 or TRBV6-3 with TRBJ2-7; D gene unclear. In germline, CDR1 is MNHEY, CDR2 SVGEGT. V dropped 5 bases and J dropped 7 bases, with 9 bases sitting between them. The CDR3 is 11 amino acids. Written as DNA, the CDR3 is TGTGCCAGCAGTCGACTCCGGGAGCAGTACTTC. Its translation: CASSRLREQYF.